Below are 30 T cell receptor beta chains sequenced from a single sample in a study of blood T cell repertoires in COVID-19. Produced via immunoSEQ multiplex PCR; TCRdb's table is partial and in-frame only. The data contain 28,000 or so clones, around 92% of them singletons. The sample was peripheral blood. The origin of the receptors is a human donor in a cohort sampled during active COVID-19.

V gene TRBV5-4 combines with J gene TRBJ1-5, with 9 bases that match TRBD1. This CDR3 region has 15 residues. Germline V lookup: CDR1 SGHNT, CDR2 YYREEE (reference sequence). Unmatched junction bases numbered 7, after V lost 4 bases and J lost 5 bases. CDR3 coding DNA: TGTGCCAGCAGCCAGGACAGGGGAGAATATCAGCCCCAGCATTTT. Encoded protein: CASSQDRGEYQPQHF.

The J gene is TRBJ1-4, the V gene TRBV5-1; weak D call: TRBD1 (6 bases). Per the germline V gene, CDR1 is SGHRS and CDR2 is YFSETQ. Trimming left V 0 bases short and J 3 bases short, with 9 bases between. The CDR3 totals 15 residues. This chain's CDR3 is CASSLEGGSNEKLFF. CDR3 sequence (DNA): TGCGCCAGCAGCTTGGAGGGGGGGTCTAATGAAAAACTGTTTTTT.

This chain links TRBV5-1 with TRBJ1-5; D is perhaps TRBD1 (5 bases). CDR3 length equals 13 residues. Trimming removed 4 bases at V and 7 bases at J, with 12 bases between. Germline V gene lookup returns CDR1 SGHRS and CDR2 YFSETQ. CDR3 nucleotides: TGCGCCAGCAGCGCGGGGGGTAACCAGCCCCAGCATTTT. It encodes CASSAGGNQPQHF.

In its sample, this clone was seen once. The chain recombines TRBV5-1 with TRBJ2-6; tentative D call: TRBD1 (6 bases). CDR3 size: 16 residues. CDR1 SGHRS and CDR2 YFSETQ come from the germline V gene. V was pared by 7 bases and J by 1 base, with 15 bases between. DNA for the CDR3: TGCGCCAGCTATCCGGGACAACTATCTGGGGCCAACGTCCTGACTTTC. Its translation: CASYPGQLSGANVLTF.

This chain uses TRBV30 with TRBJ1-2; tentatively, D is TRBD1 (5 bases). This CDR3 contains 14 residues. CDR1 is GTSNPN and CDR2 is SVGIG in the germline V gene (reference sequence). The V end lost 1 base, the J end lost 6 bases, and 15 bases lay between the germline ends. In DNA form, the CDR3 reads TGTGCCTGGAGTGCCCGATGGTGGGGCCATGGCTACACCTTC. Protein product: CAWSARWWGHGYTF.

This chain links TRBV11-2 with TRBJ2-7, with D perhaps TRBD2 (6 bases). V gave up 6 bases and J gave up 5 bases, with 8 bases separating them. Germline loops: CDR1 SGHAT, CDR2 FQNNGV. This CDR3 contains 11 residues. DNA for the CDR3: TGTGCCAGCAGGGGCGGGGACGAGCAGTACTTC. It codes for CASRGGDEQYF.

The rearrangement uses TRBV7-2 and TRBJ1-1; D is uncertain. The length of the CDR3 is 16 residues. V shed 1 base and J shed 0 bases, with 12 bases lying between them. CDR1 SGHTA and CDR2 FQGNSA come from the germline V gene. This CDR3 reads CASSLVSSPMNTEAFF. CDR3 coding DNA: TGTGCCAGCAGCTTAGTGAGCTCACCAATGAACACTGAAGCTTTCTTT.

The chain combines TRBV2 with TRBJ2-7, with 9 bases aligning to TRBD1. Germline CDR1 reads SNHLY; CDR2 reads FYNNEI. This CDR3 has 16 amino acids. V was pared by 7 bases and J by 0 bases, with 10 bases of the junction left unmatched. CDR3 DNA: TGTGCCAGCACCCCGACAGGGGGAACGGGCTCCTACGAGCAGTACTTC. Protein product: CASTPTGGTGSYEQYF.

The chain joins TRBV19 to TRBJ2-1; 12 bases map to TRBD2. Trimming at V came to 6 bases and at J to 1 base, leaving 10 bases not matched to a gene. CDR3 size: 18 residues. Germline V gene lookup returns CDR1 LNHDA and CDR2 SQIVND (reference sequence). CDR3 bases: TGTGCCAGTAGCCGACCAACGACTAGCGGGAGTTCCTACAATGAGCAGTTCTTC. Translated, it gives CASSRPTTSGSSYNEQFF.

The chain uses TRBV28 and TRBJ1-1; 10 positions match TRBD1. Germline assignment: CDR1 MDHEN and CDR2 SYDVKM. With V trimmed by 3 bases and J by 0 bases, 7 bases remained unmatched. The CDR3 runs 17 residues. CDR3 sequence (DNA): TGTGCCAGCAGTTTCCTCGGGACAGGGGCCATGAACACTGAAGCTTTCTTT. It yields the protein CASSFLGTGAMNTEAFF.

The chain carries TRBV7-2 and TRBJ1-3; 8 nucleotides align to TRBD1. J lost 2 bases, V lost 3 bases, and 3 bases had no gene match. CDR3 length: 15 amino acids. Looked up from germline, CDR1 is SGHTA and CDR2 is FQGNSA. For the CDR3, the DNA is TGTGCCAGCAGCTTCAGGGGGCCGGCTGGAAACACCATATATTTT. The encoded protein is CASSFRGPAGNTIYF. The whole variable domain, filled in from reference TRBV7-2 and TRBJ1-3, reads GAGVSQSPSNKVTEKGKDVELRCDPISGHTALYWYRQSLGQGLEFLIYFQGNSAPDKSGLPSDRFSAERTGGSVSTLTIQRTQQEDSAVYLCASSFRGPAGNTIYFGEGSWLTVV.

V usage is TRBV25-1 and J usage is TRBJ2-5; weak D call: TRBD2 (7 bases). CDR1 is MGHDK and CDR2 is SYGVNS in the germline V gene. Trimming cost V 1 base and J 5 bases, with 20 bases left between them. This CDR3 spans 17 amino acids. The CDR3 nucleotides read TGTGCCAGCAGTGAATCGGGGGCGGGGGCCGATCGGGAGACCCAGTACTTC. Amino acids: CASSESGAGADRETQYF.

This rearrangement joins TRBV29-1 to TRBJ1-1, with 8 positions matching TRBD1. Germline V lookup: CDR1 SQVTM, CDR2 ANQGSEA. With V trimmed by 7 bases and J by 7 bases, 14 bases remained unmatched. This CDR3 region has 14 residues. Written as DNA, the CDR3 is TGCAGCGCCGCAGTGGCGGGGACAGGCCGTGAAGCTTTCTTT. It is translated as CSAAVAGTGREAFF. Full variable domain (outside the CDR3, taken from reference TRBV29-1 and TRBJ1-1): SAVISQKPSRDICQRGTSLTIQCQVDSQVTMMFWYRQQPGQSLTLIATANQGSEATYESGFVIDKFPISRPNLTFSTLTVSNMSPEDSSIYLCSAAVAGTGREAFFGQGTRLTVV.

The V gene is TRBV4-2, the J gene TRBJ2-7; 11 bases are a match to TRBD2. The CDR3 contains 21 residues. The junction had 18 bases not matched to a gene; V was cut back by 0 bases and J by 2 bases. The V gene's germline CDR1 is LGHNA and CDR2 YNFKEQ. For the CDR3, the DNA is TGTGCCAGCAGCCAAGATCCCTCCTCCCCGGGGACTAGCGGATATCCCTACGAGCAGTACTTC. This encodes CASSQDPSSPGTSGYPYEQYF.

The CDR3: CSVAPGQSTDTQYF. The CDR3 nucleotides are TGCAGCGTTGCCCCGGGACAGAGCACAGATACGCAGTATTTT. The rearrangement links TRBV29-1 to TRBJ2-3; 7 bases align to TRBD1. Germline lookup yields CDR1 SQVTM and CDR2 ANQGSEA. The trim removed 4 bases at V and 0 bases at J, leaving 4 bases unmatched. The CDR3 spans 14 residues.

The J gene is TRBJ1-2, the V gene TRBV5-1; D ambiguous. The CDR3 loop spans 15 amino acids. Germline assignment: CDR1 SGHRS and CDR2 YFSETQ. V was cut by 4 bases and J by 2 bases, with 15 bases left in between. Written as DNA, the CDR3 is TGCGCCAGCAGCCCTAGTCCCTCGGAGAACTATGGCTACACCTTC. Translating it yields CASSPSPSENYGYTF.

The chain is built from TRBV5-5 and TRBJ1-3; D is unclear. The V and J ends lost 0 bases and 0 bases respectively, with 10 bases between them. CDR3 length: 16 amino acids. The germline CDR1 and CDR2 sequences are SGHKS and YYEKEE (reference sequence). CDR3 bases: TGTGCCAGCAGCTTGGCCGGAGACCTCTCTGGAAACACCATATATTTT. Protein: CASSLAGDLSGNTIYF.

V and J are TRBV5-5 and TRBJ2-1; 7 bases align to TRBD1. The CDR3 loop spans 14 amino acids. Per germline, CDR1 SGHKS and CDR2 YYEKEE (reference sequence). Losses at the gene ends were 5 bases for V and 6 bases for J; bases not matched to a gene: 8. The CDR3 region has the DNA TGTGCCAGCAGGCCAGACAGGGTGAGCAATGAGCAGTTCTTC. Residues: CASRPDRVSNEQFF.

The chain has TRBV30 and TRBJ1-6; a possible D gene is TRBD1 (5 bases). V lost 3 bases and J 7 bases, leaving 10 bases between the germline ends. The germline V gene has CDR1 GTSNPN and CDR2 SVGIG (reference sequence). The CDR3 is 13 amino acids. The CDR3 loop reads CAWRRRTNSPLHF. As DNA, the CDR3 is TGTGCCTGGAGGCGAAGGACAAATTCACCCCTCCACTTT.

This chain uses TRBV6-5 with TRBJ1-1; a possible D gene is TRBD1 (5 bases). Germline V gene sequence: CDR1 MNHEY, CDR2 SVGAGI. Trimming took off 6 bases at V and 1 base at J, with 12 bases between the two ends. The CDR3 consists of 14 residues. The CDR3 nucleotides read TGTGCCAGCAGCTCCCCCGGGGGGAACACTGAAGCTTTCTTT. This translates into CASSSPGGNTEAFF.

The rearrangement links TRBV5-5 to TRBJ2-3, with 11 bases identical to TRBD2. Germline V gives CDR1 SGHKS, CDR2 YYEKEE (reference sequence). J lost 2 bases, V lost 4 bases, and 6 bases had no gene match. The length of the CDR3 is 16 residues. The CDR3 spells CASSIIAGGPTDTQYF. The CDR3 coding sequence is TGTGCCAGCAGCATCATAGCGGGAGGGCCCACAGATACGCAGTATTTT.

This CDR3 reads CASSLGHPTDGYTF. The CDR3 coding sequence is TGTGCCAGCAGCTTGGGACACCCGACGGATGGCTACACCTTC. The chain combines TRBV5-5 with TRBJ1-2; no clear D. V shed 0 bases and J shed 6 bases, with 12 bases lying between them. Germline assignment: CDR1 SGHKS and CDR2 YYEKEE (reference sequence). The CDR3 extends over 14 amino acids. Together with reference TRBV5-5 and TRBJ1-2, the CDR3 gives the full variable domain: DAGVTQSPTHLIKTRGQQVTLRCSPISGHKSVSWYQQVLGQGPQFIFQYYEKEERGRGNFPDRFSARQFPNYSSELNVNALLLGDSALYLCASSLGHPTDGYTFGSGTRLTVV.

The chain combines TRBV7-6 with TRBJ2-1; 9 bases match TRBD2. The CDR3 totals 14 residues. The V and J ends lost 7 bases and 9 bases, in that order; junction bases with no gene match: 10. CDR1 SGHVS and CDR2 FNYEAQ come from the germline V gene. The CDR3 reads CASTPGLAPGEQFF. CDR3 DNA: TGTGCCAGCACCCCGGGACTAGCACCTGGTGAGCAGTTCTTC.

The chain joins TRBV2 to TRBJ1-1; 7 nucleotides align to TRBD1. J gave up 0 bases and V 7 bases, and 5 bases lay outside the gene matches. Germline assignment: CDR1 SNHLY and CDR2 FYNNEI. The CDR3 extends over 14 amino acids. CDR3 DNA sequence: TGTGCCAGCACGGGACAGATCATGAACACTGAAGCTTTCTTT. Residues: CASTGQIMNTEAFF.

The gene calls are TRBV6-5 and TRBJ1-2; TRBD1 matches 8 bases. With V trimmed by 7 bases and J by 7 bases, 14 bases remained unmatched. Per the germline V gene, CDR1 is MNHEY and CDR2 is SVGAGI. The CDR3 extends over 15 amino acids. CDR3 sequence (DNA): TGTGCCAGCAATAACCCCGGCACAGGGGGTGGTGGCTACACCTTC. This encodes CASNNPGTGGGGYTF.

This chain links TRBV3-1 (or the pseudogene TRBV3-2) with TRBJ1-6; D gene uncertain. This CDR3 is 16 amino acids long. V lost 4 bases and J lost 4, with 14 bases in between. Germline assignment: CDR1 LGHDT and CDR2 YNNKEL (reference sequence). The CDR3 here is CASSPRSPLYNSPLHF. The CDR3 coding sequence is TGTGCCAGCAGCCCCCGGTCCCCGCTTTATAATTCACCCCTCCACTTT.

V is TRBV28 and J is TRBJ2-1; 12 positions match TRBD2. After removal of 5 bases from V and 0 bases from J, the junction contained 2 bases not matched to a gene. This CDR3 has 16 amino acids. Looked up from germline, CDR1 is MDHEN and CDR2 is SYDVKM. As DNA, the CDR3 is TGTGCCAGCAGTCCTAGCGGGGGGGCCTCCTACAATGAGCAGTTCTTC. As protein: CASSPSGGASYNEQFF.

This rearrangement joins TRBV2 to TRBJ1-2; 8 bases match TRBD1. The CDR3 is 15 residues long. CDR1 and CDR2 from the germline V gene are SNHLY and FYNNEI. The ends lost 1 base at V and 7 bases at J; junction bases unmatched: 8. CDR3 nucleotide sequence: TGTGCCAGCAGTGAAGGCGCCAGGGGGCCCGGTGGCTACACCTTC. It translates to CASSEGARGPGGYTF.

The V and J genes are TRBV7-2 and TRBJ1-5; 7 bases align to TRBD1. The CDR3 contains 14 residues. The trim removed 4 bases at V and 2 bases at J, leaving 2 bases unmatched. Germline CDR1 reads SGHTA; CDR2 reads FQGNSA. CDR3 residues: CASSSDRGNQPQHF. For the CDR3, the DNA is TGTGCCAGCAGCTCCGACAGGGGCAATCAGCCCCAGCATTTT.

The rearrangement links TRBV7-2 to TRBJ1-5; D is uncertain. Trimming pared 1 base from V and 2 bases from J, leaving 6 bases between. Germline V lookup: CDR1 SGHTA, CDR2 FQGNSA. CDR3 size: 14 residues. This CDR3 reads CASSLGHGNQPQHF. The CDR3 DNA reads TGTGCCAGCAGCTTAGGACACGGCAATCAGCCCCAGCATTTT.